A single sample is the source of the 8 T cell receptor beta chains below, sequenced in a study of CD8+ T cells in alopecia areata (dated by TCRdb to the late 2010s). Library construction relied on the immunoSEQ multiplex PCR assay. To provide template for TCR sequencing, every sample had RNA extracted and reverse transcribed into cDNA. TCRdb stores this immuneACCESS table with in-frame sequences only. Part of the clones is absent; in the studies checked, under half of the shortfall reflects unresolved V genes, and no reason is known for the rest. Present in this sample are about 120,000 clones, 47% of which were seen just once. 8% to 11% of the sample is taken by the ten largest. Material for sequencing was NKG2D-low CD8+ T cells sorted from blood. According to the study, the label for this sample's cell subset or site signals: sorted CD8+ NKG2D-low blood T cells. These receptors all come from a human donor with alopecia areata.

The chain has TRBV6-1 and TRBJ2-1; D unresolved. This CDR3 is 12 amino acids long. From germline, CDR1 is MNHNS and CDR2 SASEGT. V lost 2 bases to trimming and J lost 6 bases, with 5 bases between them. CDR3 amino acids: CASSEWSNEQFF. The CDR3 coding sequence is TGTGCCAGCAGTGAATGGTCCAATGAGCAGTTCTTC.

In this sample, this clone turned up a few times. The chain employs TRBV2 and TRBJ2-7, with TRBD1 identical over 10 bases. The ends lost 10 bases at V and 7 bases at J; junction bases unmatched: 10. The germline gives CDR1 SNHLY, CDR2 FYNNEI. The CDR3 covers 13 residues. The CDR3 loop is CATPGQGFGEQYF. The CDR3 region has the DNA TGTGCCACCCCGGGACAGGGGTTTGGTGAGCAGTACTTC.

A word on this clone: This sample includes further DNA sequences coding for the same CDR3. The chain links TRBV14 to TRBJ2-7; D not certain. The ends were cut back, 1 base at V and 4 bases at J, with 2 bases in the middle. The CDR3 runs to 11 residues. CDR1 is SGHDN, CDR2 FVKESK, per germline. The CDR3 DNA sequence: TGTGCCAGCAGCCAAGGGTACGAGCAGTACTTC. It encodes CASSQGYEQYF.

This clone was detected only a few times. The same CDR3 also results from other DNA sequences found in this sample. The chain combines TRBV29-1 with TRBJ2-7; tentatively, D is TRBD1 (6 bases). Germline V CDR1 and CDR2: SQVTM, ANQGSEA. CDR3 length equals 13 residues. The V end lost 3 bases, the J end lost 0 bases, and 9 bases lay between the germline ends. CDR3 in amino acids: CSVETGSSYEQYF. The CDR3 DNA reads TGCAGCGTTGAGACAGGTTCCTCCTACGAGCAGTACTTC.

This chain joins TRBV5-4 and TRBJ2-7; D is perhaps TRBD2 (6 bases). Germline assignment: CDR1 SGHNT and CDR2 YYREEE (reference sequence). The V and J ends lost 4 bases and 2 bases respectively, with 16 bases between them. The CDR3 length is 15 residues. The CDR3 nucleotides are TGTGCCAGCAGCCCCGACGGGCGGGGAACCTACGAGCAGTACTTC. It is translated as CASSPDGRGTYEQYF.

This clone was counted between two and nine times. The V and J genes are TRBV29-1 and TRBJ2-7; D gene uncertain. The CDR3 length is 11 residues. The germline gives CDR1 SQVTM, CDR2 ANQGSEA. With 6 bases removed from V and 5 bases from J, the gap between germline ends came to 11 bases. This chain's CDR3 is CSVSTVDEQYF. DNA of the CDR3: TGCAGCGTGTCGACCGTGGACGAGCAGTACTTC.

The V call is TRBV9, the J call TRBJ1-2, with no clear D. Germline CDR1 and CDR2: SGDLS and YYNGEE. Trimming removed 3 bases at V and 4 bases at J, with 13 bases between. The CDR3 spans 14 residues. The CDR3 is CASSGETPGYGYTF. Written as DNA, the CDR3 is TGTGCCAGCAGCGGAGAAACCCCGGGCTATGGCTACACCTTC. The full variable domain, its missing parts supplied by reference TRBV9 and TRBJ1-2, is DSGVTQTPKHLITATGQRVTLRCSPRSGDLSVYWYQQSLDQGLQFLIQYYNGEERAKGNILERFSAQQFPDLHSELNLSSLELGDSALYFCASSGETPGYGYTFGSGTRLTVV.

The CDR3 DNA reads TGTGCCACCAGCAGAGTGGGCGGAAATTCACCCCTCCACTTT. Amino acids: CATSRVGGNSPLHF. V gene TRBV15 combines with J gene TRBJ1-6; D uncertain. Germline V gene lookup returns CDR1 LNHNV and CDR2 YYDKDF (reference sequence). Trimming took 1 base from V and 7 from J, leaving 8 bases between them. The CDR3 is 14 amino acids.